This T cell receptor (beta chain) was sequenced during a study of cytomegalovirus exposure and HLA in healthy donors. Turning to the study itself: Both the 120 validation repertoires and the 666 first-cohort repertoires used the same platform, as reported by a later analysis.

A note on this clone: What it binds is not known.

Germline CDR1 reads MNHEY; CDR2 reads SMNVEV (reference sequence). The J segment lost 4 bases and the V segment lost 5 bases, leaving 2 bases of the junction unmatched. The CDR3 consists of 13 residues. A roughly 120-subject validation cohort, separate from the approximately 690-subject first cohort, supplied the donors. The assay was immunoSEQ multiplex PCR, and TCRdb's table has in-frame clones only and misses some. The table lists about 150,000 clones, approximately 93% of them singletons. Regarding the study as a whole: Within the 90 to 150 validation repertoires, first-cohort TCR clusters tended to co-occur, according to a later analysis. The CMV antigen specificity of a few CMV-associated chains was confirmed through in vitro analysis.

The sequence derives from a man between 18 and 29 years old in good health and CMV-seronegative. What was sequenced was PBMCs. The chain recombines TRBV27 with TRBJ2-1; 7 nucleotides line up with TRBD2. The CDR3 is CASSGGGYNEQFF. CDR3 coding DNA: TGTGCCAGCAGTGGGGGGGGATACAATGAGCAGTTCTTC.